The present TCR beta chain was sequenced within a study of cytomegalovirus exposure and HLA in healthy donors. Study-wide results and limits: In vitro work confirmed that a few CMV-associated chains recognize CMV antigens.

Some clones are missing from TCRdb's copy, which holds only in-frame ones; the method was immunoSEQ multiplex PCR. The sample lists 59,000 or so clones; 89% were seen once. This clone occurred a few times. Its specificity is unknown. Trimming pared 0 bases from V and 10 bases from J, leaving 18 bases between. Looked up from germline, CDR1 is LGHNA and CDR2 is YSLEER. The CDR3 is made up of 15 amino acids. The sample taken for sequencing was PBMCs. The receptor was derived from a young woman in good health and CMV-seronegative. The V gene is TRBV4-3, the J gene TRBJ1-1; weak D call: TRBD1 (5 bases). The CDR3 DNA follows: TGCGCCAGCAGCCAAGACCCCTTGGCTGGGGCAGGAGCTTTCTTT. The encoded protein is CASSQDPLAGAGAFF.